This T cell receptor (beta chain) came from a study of cytomegalovirus exposure and HLA in healthy donors. The PCR had 60 Vbeta and 13 Jbeta primers. Repertoires were generated with immunoSEQ multiplex PCR, while TCRdb's copy carries only in-frame clones and drops some. The table for this sample gives 220,000 or so clones. The material sequenced was PBMCs. This receptor was identified in a girl aged 2-15 years in good health and CMV-seropositive.

The CDR3 loop is CATRELFGNTIYF. The CDR3, as DNA: TGTGCCACCCGGGAACTATTCGGAAACACCATATATTTT. The J gene is TRBJ1-3, the V gene TRBV27; D remains unclear. Germline V gene sequence: CDR1 MNHEY, CDR2 SMNVEV (reference sequence). This CDR3 region has 13 residues. Trimming stripped 10 bases from V and 4 bases from J, with 14 bases between.